This T cell receptor beta chain was profiled in a study of T-cell memory formation after mild COVID-19. The authors produced TCR alpha and TCR beta cDNA libraries with sample barcodes and UMIs by 5'RACE using constant-segment primers. A single record per CDR3 protein comes from TCRdb applying MiXCR to the 5' RACE reads. The sample has about 210,000 distinct CDR3 sequences, 27% seen once. Turning to this clonotype: Its antigen is unknown.

Study-wide points: Later expanders leaned CD4+, whereas day 15 to 85 contracting clones were balanced CD4/CD8. For contracting clones, CD4+ ones sat mainly in CM and EM, CD8+ in EMRA. Pre-infection memory held some responding clones, suggesting pre-existing cross-reactive T cells responded.

This TCR came from an adult woman who had mild COVID-19 (a few samples of this study predate the infection). Cell type and time point are not known. The sequencing input was PBMCs or a T cell subset sorted from them (not recorded which).

The chain's CDR3 is CASNLGANGELFF. The CDR3 coding sequence is TGTGCCAGCAACCTGGGGGCGAACGGGGAGCTGTTTTTT. The chain couples TRBV6-1 to TRBJ2-2; D perhaps matches TRBD1 (6 bases). This CDR3 spans 13 amino acids. CDR1 is MNHNS, CDR2 SASEGT, per germline. V was shortened by 7 bases and J by 7 bases, with 13 bases between the two germline ends.